The source of this T cell receptor (beta chain) is a study of spatial heterogeneity in lung cancer. This clonotype was seen only a few times. The CDR3 end shows no conserved phenylalanine or tryptophan, and so a read error is likely. From the 5' RACE reads, TCRdb called clonotypes with MiXCR, one entry per CDR3 protein. The sample shows 39,000 or so distinct CDR3 sequences, 6.5% to 9% of them seen only once. The CDR3 extends over 12 amino acids. Germline CDR1 and CDR2: LGHNA and YSLEER. With 0 bases removed from V and 9 bases from J, the gap between germline ends came to 8 bases. As to time point: sample taken at primary tumor resection. Whole RNA obtained from tumor, nontumor lung or frozen PBMC underwent sequencing without sorting.

The chain has TRBV4-3 and TRBJ1-1; no firm D call. The sample consisted of PBMCs, taken at surgery. This clonotype was sampled from a male donor with early-stage non-small cell lung cancer. The CDR3 bases are TGCGCCAGCAGCCAAGATCGTGGGAAAGCTTTCCTT. It encodes CASSQDRGKAFL.